This T cell receptor (beta chain) was identified during a study of blood T cell repertoires in COVID-19. Across the study: PBMCs, B-cell-depleted T cells, or T cells provided the cDNA or gDNA that made up the material.

Trimming cost V 4 bases and J 3 bases; bases outside gene matches: 36. The CDR3 runs 24 residues. The germline V gene encodes CDR1 LNHDA and CDR2 SQIVND (reference sequence). Profiled with immunoSEQ multiplex PCR; TCRdb holds only in-frame clones, not every one. The data show about 49,000 clones, around four fifths seen once. This rearrangement joins TRBV19 to TRBJ2-7; 7 bases line up with TRBD1. Sequences were obtained from peripheral blood. The TCR sequence derives from a woman aged 60-75 years with acute or convalescent COVID-19. CDR3: CASSTLHDRVGGGWGIVRGYEQYF. CDR3 bases: TGTGCCAGTAGTACTCTACATGACAGGGTGGGCGGAGGTTGGGGAATTGTTCGGGGCTACGAGCAGTACTTC.